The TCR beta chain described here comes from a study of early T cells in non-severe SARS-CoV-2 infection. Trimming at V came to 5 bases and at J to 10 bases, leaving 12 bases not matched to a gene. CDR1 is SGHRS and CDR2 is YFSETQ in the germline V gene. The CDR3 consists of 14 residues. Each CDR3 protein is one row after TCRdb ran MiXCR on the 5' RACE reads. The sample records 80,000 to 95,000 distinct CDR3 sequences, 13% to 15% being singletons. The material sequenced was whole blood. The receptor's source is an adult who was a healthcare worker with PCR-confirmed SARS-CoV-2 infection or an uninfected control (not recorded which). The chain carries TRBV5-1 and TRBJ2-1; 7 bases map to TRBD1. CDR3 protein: CASRDRTDSGEQFF. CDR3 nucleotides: TGCGCCAGCAGGGACAGGACCGATTCAGGAGAGCAGTTCTTC.